Listed here are 8 T cell receptor beta chains from one sample, sequenced in a study of CD8+CD57+ T cells in acquired aplastic anemia. Genomic DNA provided the template from which TCR beta VDJ and CDR3 profiles were obtained. TCRdb itself ran the reads through MiXCR, one entry per CDR3 protein. The sample includes about 400,000 distinct CDR3 sequences, 60% to 80% of them seen just once. The sequencing input was sorted CD4+, CD8+, or CD8+CD57+ T cells (not recorded which) from PBMCs. The receptors were sampled from a human donor in good health, serving as a control.

CDR3 in DNA: TGTGCCAGCAGCGGAGGGGAGTGGTATGGCTACACCTTC. This gives the protein CASSGGEWYGYTF. V and J are TRBV9 and TRBJ1-2; D perhaps matches TRBD1 (5 bases). With 3 bases removed from V and 5 bases from J, the gap between germline ends came to 11 bases. The length of the CDR3 is 13 residues. Germline V gene lookup returns CDR1 SGDLS and CDR2 YYNGEE.

Note on this clonotype: At one of its ends the junction is not consistent with the germline gene, which may arise from a read error. The V and J genes are TRBV5-4 and TRBJ2-3, with 8 positions matching TRBD2. The CDR3 totals 15 residues. In germline, CDR1 is SGHNT, CDR2 YYREEE (reference sequence). The DNA for the CDR3 is TGTGCCAGCAGCCAAATGAGCGGGAGCACAGGTACGCAGTATTTT. This codes for CASSQMSGSTGTQYF. Full variable domain (remainder filled in from reference TRBV5-4 and TRBJ2-3): ETGVTQSPTHLIKTRGQQVTLRCSSQSGHNTVSWYQQALGQGPQFIFQYYREEENGRGNFPPRFSGLQFPNYSSELNVNALELDDSALYLCASSQMSGSTGTQYFGPGTRLTVL.

For this clonotype: Lacking the conserved final phenylalanine or tryptophan, this CDR3 likely reflects a read error. This rearrangement joins TRBV11-2 to TRBJ2-3; 9 nucleotides agree with TRBD2. V dropped 8 bases and J dropped 1; count of bases not matched to a gene: 13. CDR3 length: 17 amino acids. The germline V gene has CDR1 SGHAT and CDR2 FQNNGV. CDR3 amino acids: CASRRFLAGRRTDTQYL. The DNA for the CDR3 is TGTGCCAGCCGGCGATTCCTAGCGGGGAGACGCACAGATACGCAGTATCTT.

Remarks on this clonotype: Here the CDR3 omits its conserved ending phenylalanine or tryptophan, so a read error is the likely source. It is unclear where the CDR3 begins or ends on the DNA, so no DNA is shown, and the CDR3 is as TCRdb lists it. The CDR3 here is CASSSGVFGSPL. This chain joins TRBV9 and TRBJ1-2. The CDR3 adds up to 12 amino acids, both ends counted. CDR1 and CDR2 (germline): SGDLS, YYNGEE.

V gene TRBV6-2 or TRBV6-3 combines with J gene TRBJ1-1; D gene ambiguous. V lost 10 bases and J lost 4, with 19 bases in between. CDR1 and CDR2 from the germline V gene are MNHEY and SVGEGT. The CDR3 is made up of 14 amino acids. CDR3: CAITAGQPPTEAFF. In DNA, the CDR3 is TGTGCCATCACCGCTGGCCAACCTCCCACTGAAGCTTTCTTT.

In the case of this clonotype: The conserved phenylalanine or tryptophan is not found at the CDR3 terminus, so this likely reflects a read error. The limits of the CDR3 on the DNA are not certain, so only TCRdb's listed CDR3 is given. This chain uses TRBV5-5 with TRBJ1-3; TRBD1, as called in the table, went unchecked against the DNA. Including both end residues, the CDR3 is 10 amino acids long. Germline V gene lookup returns CDR1 SGHKS and CDR2 YYEKEE (reference sequence). This CDR3 reads CASSSTGTGV.

The chain has TRBV11-3 and TRBJ2-1, with TRBD2 as a possible D gene (5 bases). CDR1 SGHNT and CDR2 YENEEA come from the germline V gene. This CDR3 region has 15 residues. Trimming cost V 9 bases and J 8 bases, with 23 bases left between them. The CDR3, as DNA: TGTGCCAGTGGTTTGGTAGGCAGCGGCGGCCATGAGCAGTTCTTC. This sequence encodes CASGLVGSGGHEQFF. The full variable domain, in which reference TRBV11-3 and TRBJ2-1 provide the parts outside the CDR3, is EAGVVQSPRYKIIEKKQPVAFWCNPISGHNTLYWYLQNLGQGPELLIRYENEEAVDDSQLPKDRFSAERLKGVDSTLKIQPAELGDSAVYLCASGLVGSGGHEQFFGPGTRLTVL.

This clonotype was found many times. The chain joins TRBV12-3 or TRBV12-4 to TRBJ1-5; 7 bases are a match to TRBD1. The V gene end was trimmed by 3 bases and the J gene end by 7 bases; junction bases not matched to a gene: 6. The CDR3 runs to 14 residues. The CDR3 coding sequence is TGTGCCAGCAGTTTGGCCACAGGGGTCCAGCCCCAGCATTTT. Residues: CASSLATGVQPQHF.